This is a list of T cell receptor beta chains from one sample in a study of blood T cell repertoires in COVID-19. Clones were sequenced by immunoSEQ multiplex PCR, and TCRdb holds only the in-frame ones, with some missing. The data show about 300,000 clones, around nine tenths seen once. Sequencing was performed on peripheral blood. The receptors were sampled from a woman aged 25 to 45 with COVID-19, enrolled during active disease. Both conserved end residues are trimmed from each CDR3. D genes are given only for firm matches.

d_gene	v_gene	CDR3aa
TRBD2	TRBV9	ASSTRLAGGVGANVLT
NA	TRBV11-2	ASTFPGHSGELF
NA	TRBV4-1	ASSQVGGPNEKLF
TRBD1	TRBV7-9	ASSGRQGLNYGYT
NA	TRBV9	ASSRGGANTGELF
NA	TRBV12-3/TRBV12-4	ASNQNTNTEAF
NA	TRBV4-2	ASSQDNVGRYNSPLH
NA	TRBV7-2	ASSLARTIFEQY
TRBD2	TRBV7-8	ASSLARFVAGGRSYNEQF
NA	TRBV4-1	ASSQEGPARSSYNEQF
TRBD1	TRBV2	ASSDPPSTGGTGELF
TRBD1	TRBV6-6	ASRPLTGGQETQY
TRBD1	TRBV9	ASSADRPYNEQF
TRBD2	TRBV4-1	ASSQDWTGEGDTQY
NA	TRBV7-3	ASSPGGVGTNYGYT
NA	TRBV24-1	ATSDPGTNEQF
TRBD1	TRBV5-1	ASSWGTGTSTDTQY
TRBD1	TRBV19	ATLDRGKTEAF
TRBD2	TRBV7-8	ASSLIAGGNTGELF
TRBD1	TRBV2	ASSDAGTGEETQY
NA	TRBV3-1/TRBV3-2	ASSQRRTGELF
NA	TRBV5-1	ASSLVAGGDGYT
TRBD1	TRBV7-9	ASSRDSYGYT
TRBD1	TRBV7-2	ASSLALGTELRSQY
NA	TRBV5-4	ASSSRNSYEQY
TRBD1	TRBV2	ASSIQGANTGELF
TRBD2	TRBV9	ASSTPGLGLAGYNEQF
NA	TRBV2	ASSDRLFTDTQY
NA	TRBV29-1	SVVRGEGYT
NA	TRBV10-2	ASSEGTGIGETQY
TRBD1	TRBV19	ASSTTGYGEQY
NA	TRBV30	AWSFPRVVHQPQH
NA	TRBV5-5	ASSPGLPGLNTYNEQF
NA	TRBV11-3	ASSLGAASYNEQF
NA	TRBV27	ASSAGGNQPQH
NA	TRBV5-1	AGGLSNQPQH
NA	TRBV6-5	ASRVPVGGEQY
TRBD1	TRBV19	ASSIGQGPGQPQH
NA	TRBV29-1	SVDFGGSSPNTEAF
TRBD1	TRBV6-2/TRBV6-3	ASSFSGTGMTEAF
NA	TRBV7-2	ASRPMYGRANTEAF
TRBD2	TRBV7-2	ASSSNRGGRETQY
TRBD1	TRBV27	ASSLRQGNTEAF
NA	TRBV11-1	ASGQPNSPLH
TRBD1	TRBV6-2/TRBV6-3	ASSGQGTYYEQY
NA	TRBV12-1	ASNLGQASYEQY
TRBD2	TRBV7-2	ASSLSGSGGRYNEQF
TRBD1	TRBV27	ASSPRQGRGETQY
NA	TRBV18	ASSLSSVRDEQF
TRBD2	TRBV11-2	ASSFFNGGGPAETQY
TRBD1	TRBV5-4	ASSGTGQGAVSYGYT
TRBD1	TRBV6-1	ASSVGGQFNQPQH
NA	TRBV27	ASSNRSYSYEQY
NA	TRBV25-1	ASSELGTLNEKLF
NA	TRBV7-2	ASSPRAGVLGYT
TRBD1	TRBV19	ASSIGTGRQGDEKLF
TRBD1	TRBV9	ASSPRTGSTDTQY
NA	TRBV5-4	ASTPGRGFLNEQF
NA	TRBV5-4	ASSLVVTSGANVLT
NA	TRBV5-1	ASSLAADIQY